This TCR beta chain derives from a study of blood T cell repertoires in COVID-19. Whole-study context: The United States, Italy and Spain were the sources of the acute and convalescent COVID-19 samples. T cells, B-cell-depleted T cells, or PBMCs provided the cDNA or gDNA that served as material.

In the study's own analysis: Reference gene primer amplification yielded estimated nucleated cell counts. Sequencing was performed with immunoSEQ multiplex PCR; in TCRdb, only in-frame clones are kept and a portion is missing. For V, J and clone size, that table is used; D and trimming come from the DNA. The sample lists under 30,000 clones; about 89% were seen once. Germline V CDR1 and CDR2: SGHRS, YFSETQ. V was shortened by 4 bases and J by 0 bases, with 20 bases between the two germline ends. The CDR3 length is 19 residues. The sample was peripheral blood. The gene calls are TRBV5-1 and TRBJ1-6; no clear D. This receptor was obtained from a man aged 50-60 years with active COVID-19. Here the CDR3 DNA reads TGCGCCAGCAGCACCGATCCGTTCACCCTGAGCTCCTATAATTCACCCCTCCACTTT. It specifies CASSTDPFTLSSYNSPLHF.